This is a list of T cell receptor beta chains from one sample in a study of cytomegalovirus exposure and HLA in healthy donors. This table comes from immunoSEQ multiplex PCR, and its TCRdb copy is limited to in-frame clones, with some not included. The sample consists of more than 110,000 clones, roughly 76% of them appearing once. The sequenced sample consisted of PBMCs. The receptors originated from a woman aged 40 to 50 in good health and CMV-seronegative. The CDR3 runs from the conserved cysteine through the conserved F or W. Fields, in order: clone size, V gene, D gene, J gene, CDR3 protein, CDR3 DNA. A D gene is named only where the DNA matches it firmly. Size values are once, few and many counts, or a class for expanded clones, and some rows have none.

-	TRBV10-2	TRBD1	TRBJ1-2	CASRDRGLRYGYTF	TGCGCCAGCAGAGACAGGGGGCTCCGATATGGCTACACCTTC
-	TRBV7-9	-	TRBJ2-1	CASSSGQAWQFF	TGTGCCAGCAGCTCAGGTCAAGCATGGCAGTTCTTC
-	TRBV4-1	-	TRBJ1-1	CASSQDLFGRSEAFF	TGCGCCAGCAGCCAAGATCTGTTTGGGAGATCTGAAGCTTTCTTT
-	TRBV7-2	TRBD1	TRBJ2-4	CASSKLGQGGNIQYF	TGTGCCAGCAGCAAACTGGGACAGGGAGGGAACATTCAGTACTTC
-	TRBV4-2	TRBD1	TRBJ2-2	CASKGQGIPGELFF	TGTGCCAGCAAAGGACAGGGAATTCCCGGGGAGCTGTTTTTT
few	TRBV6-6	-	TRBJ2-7	CASSYVREDEQYF	TGTGCCAGCAGTTACGTCAGGGAGGACGAGCAGTACTTC
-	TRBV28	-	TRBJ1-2	CASSLYEPANYGYTF	TGTGCCAGCAGTTTATATGAACCAGCTAACTATGGCTACACCTTC
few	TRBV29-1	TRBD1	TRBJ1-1	CSVERQGAYTEAFF	TGCAGCGTTGAACGGCAGGGGGCTTACACTGAAGCTTTCTTT
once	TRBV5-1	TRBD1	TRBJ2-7	CASRDPGTGLYEQYF	TGCGCCAGCAGGGATCCCGGGACAGGGCTTTACGAGCAGTACTTC
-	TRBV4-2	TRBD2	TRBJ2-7	CASSPRPPGLIYRGSYEQYF	TGTGCCAGCAGCCCTAGGCCGCCGGGACTAATTTATCGGGGCTCCTACGAGCAGTACTTC
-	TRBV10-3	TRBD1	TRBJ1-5	CATGQGINQPQHF	TGTGCCACGGGACAGGGGATCAATCAGCCCCAGCATTTT
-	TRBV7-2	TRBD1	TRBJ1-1	CASSPTQGPGTEAFF	TGTGCCAGCAGCCCGACACAGGGGCCTGGGACTGAAGCTTTCTTT
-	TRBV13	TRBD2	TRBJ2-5	CASSPLAGGGETQYF	TGTGCCAGCAGCCCCCTAGCGGGGGGCGGAGAGACCCAGTACTTC
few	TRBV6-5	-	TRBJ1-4	CASSYSGGAGKLFF	TGTGCCAGCAGTTACTCGGGGGGGGCGGGAAAACTGTTTTTT
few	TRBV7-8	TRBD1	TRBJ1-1	CASSFRDRATEAFF	TGTGCCAGCAGCTTCCGGGACAGGGCGACTGAAGCTTTCTTT
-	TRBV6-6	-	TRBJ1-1	CASSPLGGAGAFF	TGTGCCAGCAGTCCTCTCGGGGGGGCTGGAGCTTTCTTT
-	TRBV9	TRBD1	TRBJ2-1	CASSAKTGNLNNEQFF	TGTGCCAGCAGCGCAAAGACAGGGAACCTTAACAATGAGCAGTTCTTC
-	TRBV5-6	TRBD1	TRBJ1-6	CASSEDRGSYNSPLHF	TGTGCCAGCAGCGAGGACAGGGGATCCTATAATTCACCCCTCCACTTT
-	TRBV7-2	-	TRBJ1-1	CASSFQPDTEAFF	TGTGCCAGCAGCTTCCAACCAGACACTGAAGCTTTCTTT
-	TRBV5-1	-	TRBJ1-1	CASSPQIMNTEAFF	TGCGCCAGCAGCCCACAGATTATGAACACTGAAGCTTTCTTT
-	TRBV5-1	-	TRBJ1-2	CASSLARQSYGYTF	TGCGCCAGCAGCTTGGCCCGACAGTCCTATGGCTACACCTTC